This TCR beta chain stems from a study of blood T cell repertoires in COVID-19 (dated by TCRdb to 2019 to 2021). For context, the study as a whole: Collaborator samples came from the United States, Italy and Spain and covered acute and convalescent phases of COVID-19. Where HLA class I and class II types were available, the types were taken from metadata supplied by the sample provider, not from assay-based typing. Samples were obtained from the ongoing ImmuneRACE study (first 160 participants) and from some 1,300 subjects provided by 6 global collaborators. A freely available public database, intended as a resource for researchers studying the immune response to SARS-CoV-2, is where the repertoires were released. A de-identified subject ID, COVID-19 status, age in years and sex were almost always included in the sample metadata. The prospective study material was composed of cDNA or gDNA derived from T cells, B-cell-depleted T cells, or PBMCs. The dataset comprised deeply sampled blood TCRbeta repertoires from subjects exposed to, actively infected with, or recovered from COVID-19. What the research found in general, with its limitations: The quantity of clinical and demographic metadata differed by source and by participant and was supplied without curation.

Sequences MGHRA (CDR1) and YSYEKL (CDR2) are obtained from the germline V gene. There are 16 amino acids in the CDR3, from cysteine to phenylalanine inclusive. Just the 48-base CDR3 DNA is kept, in frame starting at base 1. Ends trimmed: V by 3 bases, J by 4 bases; bases unmatched to a gene: 7. Regarding this clone: It lacks a known antigen. Base qualities were left out, and no much larger clone turns up one base away.

The collaborating institutions used their own protocols to collect whole blood in K2EDTA tubes. For TCRbeta analysis, collaborator samples were shipped as frozen whole blood, as isolated PBMCs, or as DNA extracted from either sample type. TCRbeta CDR3 regions were amplified from genomic DNA using the immunoSEQ Assay, a bias-controlled multiplex PCR. As for how the authors treated the data: The number of nucleated cells in each sample was estimated from the amplification of reference gene primers within the assay. To quantify the absolute abundance of each unique TCRbeta CDR3 rearrangement, sequence reads were collapsed and filtered. For each sample, productive Simpson clonality was calculated as the square root of Simpson's diversity index over productive rearrangements. This immuneACCESS table, as held by TCRdb, lists in-frame sequences with V and J called but not all clones. Of the missing ones, under half trace to an unresolved V gene in checked studies; the others have no known cause. Clonal size and the V and J genes are those of that table, whereas D and trimming came from the DNA. The sample records about 170,000 clones, about 80% of which are singletons. Roughly 1.9% of the sample is in the top ten clones.

This clonotype was sampled from a woman of 80 years or more with acute or convalescent COVID-19. The chain couples TRBV4-1 to TRBJ2-3; a stretch of 10 junction bases matches TRBD2. The sequenced sample consisted of peripheral blood. The CDR3 in this case is CASSHRAGGPADTQYF. The sequenced DNA: TGCGCCAGCAGCCACAGAGCGGGAGGGCCTGCAGATACGCAGTATTTT.